These 22 T cell receptor beta chains were all obtained from the same sample, sequenced in a study of response to subunit inactivated influenza vaccine. TCRdb re-called the RT-PCR reads with MiXCR, one entry per CDR3 protein. The sample has around 570,000 distinct CDR3 sequences, around 10% seen once. The same data also went into a second study, on T cells expressing NK-cell markers. That study adds: A 5'RACE template switching approach incorporating UMIs was used to make TCR beta cDNA.

This sample comprised PBMCs from blood, obtained on the day of vaccination. These receptors originate from a man in his fifties or sixties who received an inactivated influenza vaccine.

This clonotype has only a few counts. This chain uses TRBV21-1 with TRBJ2-7; the table's D call of TRBD2 was not tested on the DNA. TRBV21-1 is a documented pseudogene. The CDR3 runs 18 residues. The CDR3 region is CASSKKFQASGSVYEQYF. As DNA, the CDR3 is TGTGCCAGCAGCAAAAAATTCCAGGCTAGCGGATCAGTCTACGAGCAGTACTTC.

DNA of the CDR3: TGTGCCAGCAGCTACGTAAATGAGCAGTTCTTC. Its protein is CASSYVNEQFF. The chain uses TRBV7-2 and TRBJ2-1; D ambiguous. Trimming shortened V by 4 bases and J by 7 bases, and 5 bases separated the two germline ends. The CDR3 is 11 residues long. Germline CDR1 reads SGHTA; CDR2 reads FQGNSA.

The V gene is TRBV20-1, the J gene TRBJ2-7; 13 positions match TRBD2. V shed 5 bases, J shed 1 base, and the junction held 5 bases outside the gene matches. Germline V gene lookup returns CDR1 DFQATT and CDR2 SNEGSKA (reference sequence). This CDR3 spans 15 amino acids. The CDR3 DNA follows: TGCAGTGCTGGCGGGACTAGCGGGAATTCCTACGAGCAGTACTTC. The encoded protein is CSAGGTSGNSYEQYF.

The V gene is TRBV27, the J gene TRBJ2-7; 12 bases are a match to TRBD1. With V trimmed by 4 bases and J by 3 bases, 13 bases remained unmatched. The CDR3 length is 18 residues. In germline, CDR1 is MNHEY, CDR2 SMNVEV (reference sequence). The DNA of the CDR3 is TGTGCCAGCAGTTCCTCTAACCCGGGACAGGGGGCCTTCTACGAGCAGTACTTC. Translating it yields CASSSSNPGQGAFYEQYF.

The V gene is TRBV4-3, the J gene TRBJ2-5, with 7 bases lining up with TRBD2. The germline V gene encodes CDR1 LGHNA and CDR2 YSLEER. V lost 5 bases, J lost 2 bases, and 11 bases stayed unmatched. CDR3 length: 16 amino acids. DNA for the CDR3: TGCGCCAGCAGCGTTCCGGGCGGGAGTTCTCAAGAGACCCAGTACTTC. Translating gives CASSVPGGSSQETQYF.

The chain employs TRBV4-1 and TRBJ2-5; the D gene could be TRBD1 or TRBD2 (5 bases each). V was cut by 1 base and J by 1 base, with 13 bases left in between. The CDR3 is made up of 16 amino acids. CDR1 and CDR2 (germline): MGHRA, YSYEKL. The DNA for the CDR3 is TGCGCCAGCAGCCAAGTGGGGGTCCTGAGCCAAGAGACCCAGTACTTC. It is translated as CASSQVGVLSQETQYF.

The rearrangement uses TRBV4-3 and TRBJ2-3, with 10 bases aligning to TRBD2. Germline V gives CDR1 LGHNA, CDR2 YSLEER. V dropped 0 bases and J dropped 4; count of bases not matched to a gene: 10. This CDR3 region has 18 residues. DNA for the CDR3: TGCGCCAGCAGCCAAGATGGAGCTAGCGGGAGCTGGGCAGATACGCAGTATTTT. Translating it yields CASSQDGASGSWADTQYF.

The chain links TRBV4-1 to TRBJ2-2; 8 positions agree with TRBD2. There are 16 residues in the CDR3. Per germline, CDR1 MGHRA and CDR2 YSYEKL. Losses at the gene ends were 1 base for V and 6 bases for J; bases not matched to a gene: 7. The CDR3, as DNA: TGCGCCAGCAGCCAAGGACTAGCGCAAGGCTCCGGGGAGCTGTTTTTT. Encoded protein: CASSQGLAQGSGELFF.

The V call is TRBV10-3, the J call TRBJ2-5, with a possible D match to TRBD1 (6 bases). The CDR3 extends over 16 amino acids. V lost 3 bases, J lost 4 bases, and 18 bases lay in between. The germline gives CDR1 ENHRY, CDR2 SYGVKD. CDR3 region: CAISELPQGSGETQYF. The CDR3 bases are TGTGCCATCAGTGAATTGCCCCAGGGGTCGGGAGAGACCCAGTACTTC.

At least ten counts were recorded for this clonotype. The CDR3 DNA is TGTGCCAGCAGTGTCCGTCGACTCAAACTCCACTTT. Amino acids: CASSVRRLKLHF. The V gene is TRBV12-3 or TRBV12-4, the J gene TRBJ1-6; D not certain. Between the trimmed V and J ends, which lost 5 bases and 16 bases, there was a span of 15 bases. The CDR3 is 12 amino acids.

The chain employs TRBV12-3 or TRBV12-4 and TRBJ2-3; D is perhaps TRBD1 or TRBD2 (6 bases each). This CDR3 comprises 14 residues. Trimming stripped 3 bases from V and 4 bases from J, with 11 bases between. In nucleotides, the CDR3 is TGTGCCAGCAGTTTTGAGGGGGAGGCAGATACGCAGTATTTT. It translates to CASSFEGEADTQYF.

This clonotype was counted only a few times. This chain uses TRBV12-3 or TRBV12-4 with TRBJ1-6; the D is unclear. Trimming removed 5 bases at V and 6 bases at J, with 8 bases between. This CDR3 region has 13 residues. CDR3 nucleotide sequence: TGTGCCAGCAGTGGGCGGGTTAATTCACCCCTCCACTTT. The encoded protein is CASSGRVNSPLHF.

This clonotype was counted only a few times. This chain uses TRBV20-1 with TRBJ2-7; 7 nucleotides match TRBD1. The CDR3 consists of 16 residues. CDR1 is DFQATT, CDR2 SNEGSKA, per germline (reference sequence). Germline trimming cut 6 bases from V and 0 bases from J; bases unmatched to any gene: 14. The CDR3 sequence is CSAKGDRVLSSYEQYF. CDR3 bases: TGCAGTGCAAAAGGGGACAGAGTTCTAAGCTCCTACGAGCAGTACTTC.

In this sample, this clonotype turned up a few times. V gene TRBV9 combines with J gene TRBJ2-1; D gene uncertain. The V and J ends lost 4 bases and 0 bases respectively, with 11 bases between them. Germline V gene sequence: CDR1 SGDLS, CDR2 YYNGEE. The CDR3 spans 15 residues. The CDR3 nucleotides read TGTGCCAGCAGCCCAGCCGGACCCTCCTACAATGAGCAGTTCTTC. It specifies CASSPAGPSYNEQFF.

The chain couples TRBV12-3 or TRBV12-4 to TRBJ2-4; TRBD1 matches 7 bases. V lost 6 bases to trimming and J lost 6 bases; unmatched junction nucleotides: 5. The CDR3 extends over 13 amino acids. CDR3: CASSLTGRNIQYF. The CDR3 DNA is TGTGCCAGCAGCCTGACAGGGAGAAACATTCAGTACTTC.

This clonotype has a handful of counts. This rearrangement joins TRBV18 to TRBJ2-7; the D is unclear. CDR1 KGHSH and CDR2 LQKENI come from the germline V gene. V was pared by 0 bases and J by 6 bases, with 9 bases between. The CDR3 has 13 residues. DNA of the CDR3: TGTGCCAGCTCACCACCTTCTGGTTTCGAGCAGTACTTC. This sequence encodes CASSPPSGFEQYF. The full variable domain, rest sourced from reference TRBV18 and TRBJ2-7, is NAGVMQNPRHLVRRRGQEARLRCSPMKGHSHVYWYRQLPEEGLKFMVYLQKENIIDESGMPKERFSAEFPKEGPSILRIQQVVRGDSAAYFCASSPPSGFEQYFGPGTRLTVT.

Only a few counts were recorded for this clonotype. The rearrangement joins TRBV11-1 to TRBJ2-2, with unresolved D. Trimming removed 3 bases at V and 1 base at J, with 18 bases between. Germline assignment: CDR1 SGHAT and CDR2 FQDESV (reference sequence). The CDR3 sequence is 18 residues long. The CDR3 bases are TGTGCCAGCAGCTTCTTTAGCCTTCTCGAGAAGAACACCGGGGAGCTGTTTTTT. Translation: CASSFFSLLEKNTGELFF.

This clonotype turned up a few times. This chain joins TRBV2 and TRBJ2-1; D remains ambiguous. CDR3 length equals 15 residues. The V gene lost 2 bases and the J gene lost 4 bases, with 12 bases spanning the gap. Germline-derived CDR1 and CDR2 are SNHLY and FYNNEI. The DNA of the CDR3 is TGTGCCAGCAGTGAATCCGCTGTCCCGTACAATGAGCAGTTCTTC. The encoded protein is CASSESAVPYNEQFF.

The V and J genes are TRBV15 and TRBJ2-3, with 7 nucleotides matching TRBD2. The CDR3 runs 18 residues. The germline CDR1 and CDR2 sequences are LNHNV and YYDKDF (reference sequence). The junction had 17 bases not matched to a gene; V was cut back by 1 base and J by 7 bases. CDR3 amino acids: CATSRAPGRFREENTQYF. The CDR3 region has the DNA TGTGCCACCAGCAGAGCACCTGGGCGCTTTCGGGAGGAGAATACGCAGTATTTT.

About this clonotype itself: Since the CDR3 does not end with the conserved phenylalanine or tryptophan, this likely comes from a read error. The chain combines TRBV28 with TRBJ2-2; 7 bases line up with TRBD1. V shed 7 bases and J 6 bases; nucleotides not matched to a gene: 17. In germline, CDR1 is MDHEN, CDR2 SYDVKM. The length of the CDR3 is 17 residues. In DNA form, the CDR3 reads TGTGCCAGCATTATCCCGGGACAGCCAAGAAAACCCGGGGAGCTGTTTTCT. Encoded protein: CASIIPGQPRKPGELFS.

CDR3 in amino acids: CASSIGQISGANVLTF. The CDR3 bases are TGCGCCAGCAGCATAGGACAGATCTCTGGGGCCAACGTCCTGACTTTC. J is TRBJ2-6 and V is TRBV5-1; weak D call: TRBD1 (6 bases). This CDR3 contains 16 residues. From germline, CDR1 is SGHRS and CDR2 YFSETQ. Trimming cost V 4 bases and J 0 bases, with 11 bases left between them. Full variable domain (remainder filled in from reference TRBV5-1 and TRBJ2-6): KAGVTQTPRYLIKTRGQQVTLSCSPISGHRSVSWYQQTPGQGLQFLFEYFSETQRNKGNFPGRFSGRQFSNSRSEMNVSTLELGDSALYLCASSIGQISGANVLTFGAGSRLTVL.

This chain's CDR3 is CASSFGSHSYEQYF. CDR3 DNA sequence: TGCGCCAGCAGCTTCGGCAGTCACTCCTACGAGCAGTACTTC. This sequence joins TRBV5-1 and TRBJ2-7; D remains ambiguous. CDR3 size: 14 residues. V was clipped by 2 bases and J by 0 bases, with 9 bases between them. Looked up from germline, CDR1 is SGHRS and CDR2 is YFSETQ. The full variable domain, its missing parts supplied by reference TRBV5-1 and TRBJ2-7, is KAGVTQTPRYLIKTRGQQVTLSCSPISGHRSVSWYQQTPGQGLQFLFEYFSETQRNKGNFPGRFSGRQFSNSRSEMNVSTLELGDSALYLCASSFGSHSYEQYFGPGTRLTVT.